The sequence of this T cell receptor beta chain was determined in a study of blood T cells in healthy people across ages. A second PCR of roughly 6 to 12 cycles used a sample-barcoded 5' primer and a J-beta primer mix. TCRdb processed the 5' RACE reads anew with MiXCR; each CDR3 protein has one entry. Of 1.5 million to 2 million distinct CDR3 sequences in the sample, about 28% are singletons; the top ten hold less than 9.5%. This CDR3 comprises 15 residues. J gave up 8 bases and V 5 bases, and 6 bases lay outside the gene matches. In germline, CDR1 is MNHEY, CDR2 SVGAGI. Sequenced input: blood. The receptor comes from a woman in her 30s in good health. The chain uses TRBV6-5 and TRBJ2-1; the match to TRBD2 covers 13 bases. CDR3 nucleotide sequence: TGTGCCAGCAGTCCGGGACTAGCGGGATGCTATGAGCAGTTCTTC. Its protein product is CASSPGLAGCYEQFF.